The source of this T cell receptor beta chain is a study of T cells after yellow fever vaccination. Study-wide results and limits: Weaker, the secondary response had a peak occurring faster, on day 5 versus 15.

In regard to this clonotype: The antigen remains unidentified.

Germline assignment: CDR1 SGHTA and CDR2 FQGNSA. The ends were cut back, 3 bases at V and 4 bases at J, with 10 bases in the middle. CDR3 length: 15 amino acids. Template-switching 5'RACE yielded the TCR cDNA; a universal primer site and UMIs were added in the process. TCRdb used MiXCR to reprocess the 5' RACE reads, holding one entry per CDR3 protein. The sample includes some 220,000 distinct CDR3 sequences, approximately 3.2% of them seen just once. The sequenced sample was CD4+ T cells sorted from PBMCs, obtained 10 days after the yellow fever booster vaccination. The origin of this receptor is a man younger than 35 who received the YFV17D yellow fever vaccine. The chain joins TRBV7-2 to TRBJ2-6; possibly TRBD1 for D (5 bases). The CDR3 bases are TGTGCCAGCAGCTTCAGGGCGGCGGGGGCCAACGTCCTGACTTTC. Translation gives CASSFRAAGANVLTF.